The rows below give T cell receptor beta chains drawn from one sample of a study of PD-1 blockade in classical Hodgkin lymphoma. Clones were sequenced by immunoSEQ multiplex PCR, and TCRdb holds only the in-frame ones, with some missing. This sample yields 20,000 to 25,000 clones, of which roughly three quarters are seen a single time; under 25% belongs to the top ten. The material sequenced was peripheral blood mononuclear cells (PBMCs), taken before the fourth cycle of nivolumab. The receptors originated from a human donor with classical Hodgkin lymphoma. The CDR3 runs from the conserved cysteine through the conserved F or W. D genes are given only for firm matches. Not every row has a clone size; where given, it reads once, few, many or a size class.

D gene: NA
V gene: TRBV15
clone size: NA
J gene: TRBJ2-2
CDR3 DNA: TGTGCCACCAGCAGAGATCTGATGGTGCCCGGGGAGCTGTTTTTT
CDR3 protein: CATSRDLMVPGELFF

D gene: NA
V gene: TRBV30
clone size: NA
J gene: TRBJ1-2
CDR3 DNA: TGTGCCTGGAGTGTTTCATCACGTCGGGGCTACACCTTC
CDR3 protein: CAWSVSSRRGYTF

D gene: NA
V gene: TRBV28
clone size: few
J gene: TRBJ2-1
CDR3 DNA: TGTGCCAGCAGTTCCAGGGGACCTTCGATATACAATGAGCAGTTCTTC
CDR3 protein: CASSSRGPSIYNEQFF

D gene: TRBD1
V gene: TRBV7-2
clone size: NA
J gene: TRBJ1-4
CDR3 DNA: TGTGCCAGCAGCTTACAGGGGGCGCGGGAAAAACTGTTTTTT
CDR3 protein: CASSLQGAREKLFF

D gene: NA
V gene: TRBV11-3
clone size: few
J gene: TRBJ2-3
CDR3 DNA: TGTGCCAGCAGCTTAGATCTAGGGGTCGGAAGGACAGATACGCAGTATTTT
CDR3 protein: CASSLDLGVGRTDTQYF

D gene: NA
V gene: TRBV6-6
clone size: NA
J gene: TRBJ1-1
CDR3 DNA: TGTGCCAGCAGTTACTCTGGGACGGCAACTTTCTTT
CDR3 protein: CASSYSGTATFF

D gene: TRBD2
V gene: TRBV6-6
clone size: NA
J gene: TRBJ2-7
CDR3 DNA: TGTGCCAGCAGTTATGAGGCGGGGGGCTACGAGCAGTACTTC
CDR3 protein: CASSYEAGGYEQYF

D gene: NA
V gene: TRBV5-4
clone size: NA
J gene: TRBJ1-2
CDR3 DNA: TGTGCCAGCAGCTATTTCACAGGGAGCTATGGCTACACCTTC
CDR3 protein: CASSYFTGSYGYTF

D gene: TRBD1
V gene: TRBV28
clone size: NA
J gene: TRBJ1-4
CDR3 DNA: TGTGCCAGCAGTACGCCGGGACAGGGGGTTGAAAAACTGTTTTTT
CDR3 protein: CASSTPGQGVEKLFF

D gene: NA
V gene: TRBV10-3
clone size: NA
J gene: TRBJ1-1
CDR3 DNA: TGTGCCGTCAAGTCGGCGCCGAGGACTGAAGCTTTCTTT
CDR3 protein: CAVKSAPRTEAFF

D gene: NA
V gene: TRBV19
clone size: NA
J gene: TRBJ1-5
CDR3 DNA: TGTGCCAGTAGTTACCGTACAGCACCTAATCAGCCCCAGCATTTT
CDR3 protein: CASSYRTAPNQPQHF

D gene: NA
V gene: TRBV6-6
clone size: NA
J gene: TRBJ1-1
CDR3 DNA: TGTGCCATCAGTAGTCGGATGGACACTGAAGCTTTCTTT
CDR3 protein: CAISSRMDTEAFF

D gene: NA
V gene: TRBV5-1
clone size: NA
J gene: TRBJ2-2
CDR3 DNA: TGCGCCAGCAGCTTGGGGCGGATGATAAACACCGGGGAGCTGTTTTTT
CDR3 protein: CASSLGRMINTGELFF

D gene: TRBD1
V gene: TRBV7-9
clone size: NA
J gene: TRBJ2-7
CDR3 DNA: TGTGCCAGCAGCCCCCGGGACAGAGCCTACGAGCAGTACTTC
CDR3 protein: CASSPRDRAYEQYF

D gene: TRBD2
V gene: TRBV5-1
clone size: NA
J gene: TRBJ2-5
CDR3 DNA: TGCGCCAGCAGCTCTACCCCCCCGGGACTACAAGAGACCCAGTACTTC
CDR3 protein: CASSSTPPGLQETQYF

D gene: TRBD2
V gene: TRBV5-1
clone size: few
J gene: TRBJ2-1
CDR3 DNA: TGCGCCAGCAGCCCGCTTGCTAGCGGGGGAAATGAGCAGTTCTTC
CDR3 protein: CASSPLASGGNEQFF

D gene: NA
V gene: TRBV28
clone size: NA
J gene: TRBJ1-3
CDR3 DNA: TGTGCCAGCACCTCGAGGGGGGGAAATGGAAACACCATATATTTT
CDR3 protein: CASTSRGGNGNTIYF

D gene: NA
V gene: TRBV14
clone size: NA
J gene: TRBJ2-5
CDR3 DNA: TGTGCCAGCAGCACCCTGGACGGGACGGCTCGGGGTGAGACCCAGTACTTC
CDR3 protein: CASSTLDGTARGETQYF

D gene: NA
V gene: TRBV11-2
clone size: NA
J gene: TRBJ1-1
CDR3 DNA: TGTGCCAGCAGCCAAGTTCTAGGGGGGATAACGAACACTGAAGCTTTCTTT
CDR3 protein: CASSQVLGGITNTEAFF

D gene: TRBD2
V gene: TRBV5-4
clone size: NA
J gene: TRBJ2-2
CDR3 DNA: TGTGCCAGCAGCTTGGCGGGACTAGCGGGAACCGGGGAGCTGTTTTTT
CDR3 protein: CASSLAGLAGTGELFF

D gene: NA
V gene: TRBV5-1
clone size: few
J gene: TRBJ2-7
CDR3 DNA: TGCGCCAGCAGCCCGACCGGACGTAGCGAGCAGTACTTC
CDR3 protein: CASSPTGRSEQYF

D gene: NA
V gene: TRBV6-6
clone size: NA
J gene: TRBJ2-7
CDR3 DNA: TGTGCCAGCAGGTCAGGCGAGCAGTACTTC
CDR3 protein: CASRSGEQYF

D gene: NA
V gene: TRBV28
clone size: few
J gene: TRBJ1-2
CDR3 DNA: TGTGCCGTAAACCGGGACCCCACTCTCTCCGGCTACACCTTC
CDR3 protein: CAVNRDPTLSGYTF

D gene: TRBD2
V gene: TRBV5-1
clone size: NA
J gene: TRBJ2-3
CDR3 DNA: TGCGCCAGCAGCAGCGGGGGGGACACAGATACGCAGTATTTT
CDR3 protein: CASSSGGDTDTQYF

D gene: TRBD2
V gene: TRBV7-9
clone size: NA
J gene: TRBJ2-7
CDR3 DNA: TGTGCCAGCAGCTCCGGACTAGCGGTGTACGAGCAGTACTTC
CDR3 protein: CASSSGLAVYEQYF

D gene: TRBD2
V gene: TRBV10-3
clone size: NA
J gene: TRBJ2-1
CDR3 DNA: TGTGCCATCAGTCCCTTCAGTAGCGGGAGAAGTGGGGAGCAGTTCTTC
CDR3 protein: CAISPFSSGRSGEQFF

D gene: NA
V gene: TRBV18
clone size: once
J gene: TRBJ2-1
CDR3 DNA: TGTGCCAGCTCACGAAGCAGGGATAGCTCCTACAATGAGCAGTTCTTC
CDR3 protein: CASSRSRDSSYNEQFF

D gene: NA
V gene: TRBV12-5
clone size: NA
J gene: TRBJ1-1
CDR3 DNA: TGTGCTAGTGGTTTGGGAACAGTGACCACTGAAGCTTTCTTT
CDR3 protein: CASGLGTVTTEAFF

D gene: NA
V gene: TRBV6-4
clone size: NA
J gene: TRBJ2-5
CDR3 DNA: TGTGCCAGCAGTTCCGCGGGGTGGGAGTACTTC
CDR3 protein: CASSSAGWEYF

D gene: NA
V gene: TRBV5-6
clone size: NA
J gene: TRBJ2-5
CDR3 DNA: TGTGCCAGCAGCTTGGGTTCGGGGGAGACCCAGTACTTC
CDR3 protein: CASSLGSGETQYF

D gene: TRBD1
V gene: TRBV7-8
clone size: medium-sized
J gene: TRBJ2-7
CDR3 DNA: TGTGCCAGCAGTCGCTACACAGGGGGCTCCTACGAGCAGTACTTC
CDR3 protein: CASSRYTGGSYEQYF